A single sample gave rise to the 8 T cell receptor beta chains below, sequenced in a study of shared clonotypes between healthy human individuals. Only in-frame clones appear in the TCRdb table, and some are missing; sequencing was by immunoSEQ multiplex PCR. The sample lists about 600,000 clones, nearly 97% seen once, with around 0.11% in the top ten. As defined, naive CD8 cells were CD45RO-negative and positively selected for CCR7, with terminally differentiated effector memory CD45RA+ cells excluded. Sample: naive CD8+ T cells sorted from blood. These TCRs come from a woman in her twenties or thirties in good health.

This clone was counted once. V gene TRBV15 combines with J gene TRBJ2-7; maybe TRBD1 (5 bases). Germline loops: CDR1 LNHNV, CDR2 YYDKDF (reference sequence). V lost 4 bases to trimming and J lost 1 base, with 14 bases between them. The CDR3 runs to 15 residues. CDR3 sequence (DNA): TGTGCCACCAGCAAAGTCCAGGGATTTTCCTACGAGCAGTACTTC. This codes for CATSKVQGFSYEQYF.

In nucleotides, the CDR3 is TGTGCCAGCAAAAACACCGGGGAGCTGTTTTTT. It encodes CASKNTGELFF. The chain is built from TRBV2 and TRBJ2-2, with D uncertain. Germline CDR1 and CDR2: SNHLY and FYNNEI. This CDR3 is built from 11 residues. Trimming shortened V by 7 bases and J by 2 bases, and 2 bases separated the two germline ends.

A remark on this clone: Different DNA sequences within this sample yield the same CDR3. The rearrangement uses TRBV2 and TRBJ2-7; unclear D gene. There are 10 residues in the CDR3. V lost 6 bases, J lost 0 bases, and 0 bases lay in between. Germline values: CDR1 SNHLY, CDR2 FYNNEI. CDR3 nucleotide sequence: TGTGCCAGCAGCTCCTACGAGCAGTACTTC. Its translation: CASSSYEQYF.

V and J are TRBV5-1 and TRBJ2-1, with 8 bases matching TRBD2. Germline assignment: CDR1 SGHRS and CDR2 YFSETQ. The CDR3 sequence is 16 residues long. V lost 7 bases to trimming and J lost 2 bases; unmatched junction nucleotides: 11. DNA for the CDR3: TGCGCCAGCTGGGGGAGCGGGAGATCCGCCTACAATGAGCAGTTCTTC. Translated: CASWGSGRSAYNEQFF.

The chain links TRBV5-6 to TRBJ1-1, with D possibly being TRBD1 (5 bases). The CDR3 contains 14 residues. The germline CDR1 and CDR2 sequences are SGHDT and YYEEEE. V lost 4 bases and J lost 3, with 13 bases in between. CDR3 loop: CASSPAGGDTEAFF. In DNA, the CDR3 is TGTGCCAGCAGCCCGGCGGGGGGGGACACTGAAGCTTTCTTT.

CDR3 amino acids: CASSLSGGPFEAFF. CDR3 nucleotides: TGTGCCAGCAGCCTCAGTGGGGGACCCTTTGAAGCTTTCTTT. The chain couples TRBV9 to TRBJ1-1; D is possibly TRBD1 (5 bases). V gave up 4 bases and J gave up 7 bases, with 17 bases separating them. This CDR3 is built from 14 residues. The germline V gene has CDR1 SGDLS and CDR2 YYNGEE.

The gene calls are TRBV18 and TRBJ1-1; no firm D call. The V gene's germline CDR1 is KGHSH and CDR2 LQKENI. The CDR3 contains 15 residues. Trimming left V 4 bases short and J 2 bases short, with 14 bases between. The CDR3 DNA follows: TGTGCCAGCTCACGAAAGGGAGTTGATAACACTGAAGCTTTCTTT. This encodes CASSRKGVDNTEAFF.

J is TRBJ2-7 and V is TRBV10-3; D might be TRBD1 or TRBD2, each matching 5 bases. The CDR3 is made up of 12 amino acids. The germline V and J ends were trimmed by 7 bases and 5 bases, with 12 bases remaining between them. The V gene's germline CDR1 is ENHRY and CDR2 SYGVKD. The CDR3 nucleotides are TGTGCCATCAAAGGGGACGCGCACGAGCAGTACTTC. It specifies CAIKGDAHEQYF.